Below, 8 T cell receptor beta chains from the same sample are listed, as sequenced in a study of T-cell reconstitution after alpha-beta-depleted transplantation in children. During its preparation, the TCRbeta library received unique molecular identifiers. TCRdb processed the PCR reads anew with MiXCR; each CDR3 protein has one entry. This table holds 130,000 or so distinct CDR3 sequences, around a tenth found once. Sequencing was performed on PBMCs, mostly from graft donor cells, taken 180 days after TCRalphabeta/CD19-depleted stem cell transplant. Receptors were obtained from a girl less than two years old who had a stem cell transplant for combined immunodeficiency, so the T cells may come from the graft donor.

CDR3 nucleotides: TGTGCCAGTAGTATCTTCGGCAATGAGCAGTTCTTC. Protein sequence: CASSIFGNEQFF. The V gene is TRBV19, the J gene TRBJ2-1; D call uncertain. The V and J ends lost 3 bases and 6 bases respectively, with 6 bases between them. Germline CDR1 and CDR2: LNHDA and SQIVND (reference sequence). The CDR3 spans 12 residues.

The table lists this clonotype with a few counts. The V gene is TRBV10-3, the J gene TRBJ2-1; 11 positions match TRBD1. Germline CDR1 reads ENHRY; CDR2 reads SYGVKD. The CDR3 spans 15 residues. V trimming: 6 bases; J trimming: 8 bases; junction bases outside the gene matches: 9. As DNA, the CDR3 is TGTGCCATCAGGGGGCCGGGACAGGGGGTCTATGAGCAGTTCTTC. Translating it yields CAIRGPGQGVYEQFF.

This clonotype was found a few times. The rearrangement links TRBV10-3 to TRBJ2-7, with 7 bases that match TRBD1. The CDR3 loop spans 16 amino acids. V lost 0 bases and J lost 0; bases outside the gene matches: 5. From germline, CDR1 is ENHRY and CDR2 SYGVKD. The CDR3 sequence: CAISESTGRISYEQYF. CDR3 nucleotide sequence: TGTGCCATCAGTGAGTCGACAGGGCGAATCTCCTACGAGCAGTACTTC.

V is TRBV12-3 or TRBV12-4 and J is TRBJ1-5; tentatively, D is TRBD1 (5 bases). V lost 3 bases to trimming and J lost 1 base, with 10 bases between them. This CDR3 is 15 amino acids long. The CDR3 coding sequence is TGTGCCAGCAGTTTTGAGGGGCTAAGCAATCAGCCCCAGCATTTT. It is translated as CASSFEGLSNQPQHF.

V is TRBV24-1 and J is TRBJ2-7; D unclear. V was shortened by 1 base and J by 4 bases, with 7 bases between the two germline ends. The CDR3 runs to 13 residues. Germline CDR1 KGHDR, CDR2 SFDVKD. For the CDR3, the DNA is TGTGCCACCAGTGATTTTTTCGGATACGAGCAGTACTTC. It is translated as CATSDFFGYEQYF.

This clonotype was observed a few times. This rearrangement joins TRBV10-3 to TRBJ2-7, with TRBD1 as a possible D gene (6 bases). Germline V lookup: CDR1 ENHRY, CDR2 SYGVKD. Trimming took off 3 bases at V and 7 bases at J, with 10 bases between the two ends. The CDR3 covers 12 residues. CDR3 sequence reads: CAISDPDREQYF. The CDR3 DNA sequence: TGTGCCATCAGTGATCCTGACAGGGAGCAGTACTTC.

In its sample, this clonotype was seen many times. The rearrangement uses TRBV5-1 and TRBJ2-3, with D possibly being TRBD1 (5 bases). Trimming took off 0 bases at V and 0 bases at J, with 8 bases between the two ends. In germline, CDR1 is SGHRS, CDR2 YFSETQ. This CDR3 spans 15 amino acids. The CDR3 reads CASSLDRISTDTQYF. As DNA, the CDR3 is TGCGCCAGCAGCTTGGACAGGATAAGCACAGATACGCAGTATTTT.

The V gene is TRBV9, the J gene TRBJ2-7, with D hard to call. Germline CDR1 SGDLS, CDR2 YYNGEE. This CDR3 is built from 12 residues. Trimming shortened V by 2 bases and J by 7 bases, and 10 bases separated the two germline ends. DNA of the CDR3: TGTGCCAGCAGCGTCCCGGGCGGTGAGCAGTACTTC. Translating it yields CASSVPGGEQYF.